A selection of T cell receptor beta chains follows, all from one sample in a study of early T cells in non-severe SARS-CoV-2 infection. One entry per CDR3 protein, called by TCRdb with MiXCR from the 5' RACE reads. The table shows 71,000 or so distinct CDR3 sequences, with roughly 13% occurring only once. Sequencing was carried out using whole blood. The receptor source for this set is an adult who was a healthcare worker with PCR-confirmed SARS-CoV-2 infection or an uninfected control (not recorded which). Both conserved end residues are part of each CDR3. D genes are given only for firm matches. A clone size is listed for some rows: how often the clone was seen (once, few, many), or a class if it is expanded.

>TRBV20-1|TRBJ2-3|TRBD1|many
TGCAGTGCTACGACAGGGGGCACAGATACGCAGTATTTT
CSATTGGTDTQYF
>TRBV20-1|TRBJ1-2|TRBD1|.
TGCAGTGCTAGAGAGGGACAGGTGGGAGACTATGGCTACACCTTC
CSAREGQVGDYGYTF
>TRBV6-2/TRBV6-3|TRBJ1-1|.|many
TGTGCCAGCAGCCCCTACCCCGCGGGTGAAGCTTTCTTT
CASSPYPAGEAFF
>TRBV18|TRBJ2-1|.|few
TGTGCCAGCTCACCCGCCTCTAGGGAGCAGTTCTTC
CASSPASREQFF
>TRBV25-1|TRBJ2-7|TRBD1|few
TGTGCCAGCAGTGGACAGGGTAGATCCGAGCAGTACTTC
CASSGQGRSEQYF
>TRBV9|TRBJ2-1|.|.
TGTGCCAGCAGCGGGAATTGGGAGAATTACAATGAGCAGTTCTTC
CASSGNWENYNEQFF
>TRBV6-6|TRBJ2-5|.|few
TGTGCCAGCAGTTACCCGTCCCCCAAACAAGAGACCCAGTACTTC
CASSYPSPKQETQYF
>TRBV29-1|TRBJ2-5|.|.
TGCAGCGTTGTGTATCTGGGGCCGGAGACCCAGTACTTC
CSVVYLGPETQYF
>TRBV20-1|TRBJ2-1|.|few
TGCAGTGCTACAAGACAGGTTGTCAATGAGCAGTTCTTC
CSATRQVVNEQFF
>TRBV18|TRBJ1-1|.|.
TGTGCCAGCTCACCAGGGGTCGGGGCCCCCACTGAAGCTTTCTTT
CASSPGVGAPTEAFF
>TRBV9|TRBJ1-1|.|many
TGTGCCAGCAGCGTAGGAGGCCAGACGAACACTGAAGCTTTCTTT
CASSVGGQTNTEAFF
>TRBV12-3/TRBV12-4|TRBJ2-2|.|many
TGTGCCAGCAGTTTGCGGACCGGGGAGCTGTTTTTT
CASSLRTGELFF
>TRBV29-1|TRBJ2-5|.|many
TGCAGCGGAGCCTCCGGAGAGACCCAGTACTTC
CSGASGETQYF
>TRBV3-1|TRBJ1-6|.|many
TGTGCCAGCAGCCAAGGTACCAGGAATTCACCCCTCCACTTT
CASSQGTRNSPLHF
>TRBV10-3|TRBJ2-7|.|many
TGTGCCATCAGTGGGGGGGGCAGACTACCCTACGAGCAGTACTTC
CAISGGGRLPYEQYF
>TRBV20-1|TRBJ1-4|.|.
TGCAGTGCTAGAGATACGGGGGTTGCTAATGAAAAACTGTTTTTT
CSARDTGVANEKLFF